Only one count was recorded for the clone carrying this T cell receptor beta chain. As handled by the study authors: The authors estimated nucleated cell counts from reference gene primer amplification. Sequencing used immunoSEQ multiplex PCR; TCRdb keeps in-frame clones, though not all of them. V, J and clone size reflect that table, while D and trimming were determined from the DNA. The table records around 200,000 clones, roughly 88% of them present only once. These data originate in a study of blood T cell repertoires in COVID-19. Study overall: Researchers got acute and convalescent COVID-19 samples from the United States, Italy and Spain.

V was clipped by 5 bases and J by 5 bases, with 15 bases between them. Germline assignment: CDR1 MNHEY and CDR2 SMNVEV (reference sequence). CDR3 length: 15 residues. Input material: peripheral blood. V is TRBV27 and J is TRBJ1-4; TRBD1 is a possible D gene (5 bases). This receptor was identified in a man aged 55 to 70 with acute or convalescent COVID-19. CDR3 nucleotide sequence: TGTGCCAGCAGTCGGGAGGGGCTTGCGAATGAAAAACTGTTTTTT. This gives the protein CASSREGLANEKLFF. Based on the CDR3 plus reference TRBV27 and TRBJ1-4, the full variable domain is EAQVTQNPRYLITVTGKKLTVTCSQNMNHEYMSWYRQDPGLGLRQIYYSMNVEVTDKGDVPEGYKVSRKEKRNFPLILESPSPNQTSLYFCASSREGLANEKLFFGSGTQLSVL.